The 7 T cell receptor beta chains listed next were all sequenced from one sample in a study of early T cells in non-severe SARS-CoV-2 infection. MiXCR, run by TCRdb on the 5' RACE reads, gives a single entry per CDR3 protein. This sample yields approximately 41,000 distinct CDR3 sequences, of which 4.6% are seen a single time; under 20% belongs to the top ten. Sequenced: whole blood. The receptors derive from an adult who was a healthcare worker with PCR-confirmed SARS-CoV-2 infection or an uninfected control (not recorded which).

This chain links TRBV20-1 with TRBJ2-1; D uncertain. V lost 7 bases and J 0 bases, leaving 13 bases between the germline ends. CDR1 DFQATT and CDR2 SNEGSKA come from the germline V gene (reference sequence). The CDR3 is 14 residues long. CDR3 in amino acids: CSVLTFSSYNEQFF. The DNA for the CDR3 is TGCAGTGTTCTTACGTTCAGCTCCTACAATGAGCAGTTCTTC.

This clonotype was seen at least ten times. The CDR3: CATSDPTSNSAEQFF. In DNA, the CDR3 is TGTGCCACCAGTGATCCGACGTCGAATTCAGCTGAGCAGTTCTTC. The V call is TRBV24-1, the J call TRBJ2-1; D is ambiguous. CDR3 size: 15 residues. With 3 bases removed from V and 9 bases from J, the gap between germline ends came to 17 bases. Germline V gene data show CDR1 as KGHDR and CDR2 as SFDVKD.

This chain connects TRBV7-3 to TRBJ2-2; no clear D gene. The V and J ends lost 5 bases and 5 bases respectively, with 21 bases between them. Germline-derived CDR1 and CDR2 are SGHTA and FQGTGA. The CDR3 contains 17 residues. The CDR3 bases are TGTGCCAGCAGCAAACTGAGGAACCCTGAGAAAACCGGGGAGCTGTTTTTT. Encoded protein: CASSKLRNPEKTGELFF.

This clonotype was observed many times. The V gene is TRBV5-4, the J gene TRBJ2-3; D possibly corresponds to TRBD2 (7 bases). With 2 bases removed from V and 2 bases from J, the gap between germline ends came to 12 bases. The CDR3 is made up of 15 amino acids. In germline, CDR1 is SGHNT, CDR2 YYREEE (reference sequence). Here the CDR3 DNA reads TGTGCCAGCAGCTTTTGGGGGGGGCCCACAGATACGCAGTATTTT. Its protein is CASSFWGGPTDTQYF.

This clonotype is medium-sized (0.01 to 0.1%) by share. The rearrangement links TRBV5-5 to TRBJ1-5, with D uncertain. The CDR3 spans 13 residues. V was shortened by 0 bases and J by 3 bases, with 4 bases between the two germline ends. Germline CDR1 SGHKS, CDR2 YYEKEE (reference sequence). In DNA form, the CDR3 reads TGTGCCAGCAGCTTGGGTGCCAATCAGCCCCAGCATTTT. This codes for CASSLGANQPQHF. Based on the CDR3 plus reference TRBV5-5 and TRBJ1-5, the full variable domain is DAGVTQSPTHLIKTRGQQVTLRCSPISGHKSVSWYQQVLGQGPQFIFQYYEKEERGRGNFPDRFSARQFPNYSSELNVNALLLGDSALYLCASSLGANQPQHFGDGTRLSIL.

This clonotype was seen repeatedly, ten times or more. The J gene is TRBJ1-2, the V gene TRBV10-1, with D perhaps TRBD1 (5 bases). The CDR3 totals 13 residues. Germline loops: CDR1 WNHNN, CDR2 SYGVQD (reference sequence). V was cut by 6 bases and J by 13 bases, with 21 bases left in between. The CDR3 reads CASSPGLEGQLTF. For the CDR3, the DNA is TGCGCCAGCAGCCCCGGGCTGGAGGGGCAGCTCACCTTC.

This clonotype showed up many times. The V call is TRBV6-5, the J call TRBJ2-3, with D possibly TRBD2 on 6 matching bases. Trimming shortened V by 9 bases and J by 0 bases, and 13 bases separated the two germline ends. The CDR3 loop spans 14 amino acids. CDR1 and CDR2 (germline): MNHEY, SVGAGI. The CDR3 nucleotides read TGTGCCAGTTCCTTAGCGGTGAGCACAGATACGCAGTATTTT. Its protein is CASSLAVSTDTQYF.